This T cell receptor (beta chain) was found in a study of T-cell memory formation after mild COVID-19. Overall study findings and caveats: Clones that contracted clustered mainly in CM and EM if CD4+ and in EMRA if CD8+. The authors did not confirm SARS-CoV-2 specificity of second-wave clones peaking day 37. Some clones that responded turned up in pre-infection memory, which suggests that cross-reactive memory joined in.

Each CDR3 protein gets one entry after TCRdb re-called the 5' RACE reads with MiXCR. Among roughly 620,000 distinct CDR3 sequences listed, roughly 18% were seen once. The CDR3 totals 16 residues. The trim removed 10 bases at V and 5 bases at J, leaving 15 bases unmatched. CDR1 ENHRY and CDR2 SYGVKD come from the germline V gene. Concerning this clonotype: The antigen remains undetermined.

Sequencing was performed on PBMCs or a T cell subset sorted from them (not recorded which). The receptor's source is an adult woman who had mild COVID-19 (a few samples of this study predate the infection). Cell type and time point are not known. The rearrangement links TRBV10-3 to TRBJ2-1; 9 nucleotides match TRBD2. CDR3 region: CATGSGELAGNNEQFF. CDR3 DNA sequence: TGTGCCACCGGGTCGGGCGAACTAGCGGGTAACAATGAGCAGTTCTTC.